The 5 T cell receptor beta chains below come from one sample, sequenced in a study of response to subunit inactivated influenza vaccine. Via MiXCR, TCRdb re-called the RT-PCR reads, giving one row per CDR3 protein. The sample holds around 300,000 distinct CDR3 sequences, roughly 22% seen once. Sequences were derived from PBMCs from blood, sampled less than 22 months after vaccination. The source of these receptors is a man between 45 and 75 years old who received an inactivated influenza vaccine.

This clonotype has a handful of counts. V and J are TRBV6-4 and TRBJ2-1; 7 bases match TRBD1. In germline, CDR1 is MRHNA, CDR2 SNTAGT. The CDR3 length is 14 residues. Trimming removed 5 bases from V and 10 bases from J; junction bases left unmatched: 11. The CDR3 DNA is TGTGCCAGCAGTACAGGGGTAGCCACCGGAGAGCAGTTCTTC. Translating gives CASSTGVATGEQFF.

This clonotype was seen only a few times. The rearrangement joins TRBV28 to TRBJ1-5; D is unresolved. Trimming stripped 1 base from V and 6 bases from J, with 10 bases between. The germline V gene has CDR1 MDHEN and CDR2 SYDVKM. CDR3 length: 14 amino acids. The CDR3 region is CASSLLTGPQPQHF. Here the CDR3 DNA reads TGTGCCAGCAGTTTATTAACCGGGCCTCAGCCCCAGCATTTT.

This clonotype was observed a few times. This chain connects TRBV5-1 to TRBJ1-2; weak D call: TRBD1 (5 bases). V was clipped by 5 bases and J by 2 bases, with 10 bases between them. This CDR3 has 13 residues. Germline assignment: CDR1 SGHRS and CDR2 YFSETQ. This CDR3 reads CASRQVGNYGYTF. CDR3 sequence (DNA): TGCGCCAGCAGACAGGTTGGGAACTATGGCTACACCTTC.

J is TRBJ2-1 and V is TRBV6-1; 9 bases line up with TRBD2. Germline V gives CDR1 MNHNS, CDR2 SASEGT. The CDR3 length is 17 residues. Germline trimming cut 6 bases from V and 8 bases from J; bases unmatched to any gene: 17. The CDR3 loop reads CASSLRSLAGFLHEQFF. CDR3 bases: TGTGCCAGCAGCCTAAGGTCCCTAGCGGGATTCCTCCATGAGCAGTTCTTC.

This clonotype showed up just a few times. The chain recombines TRBV18 with TRBJ2-1; no firm D call. CDR3 length: 14 amino acids. Germline loops: CDR1 KGHSH, CDR2 LQKENI. The V end was cut by 4 bases, the J end by 5 bases, with 12 bases between. The DNA for the CDR3 is TGTGCCAGCTCACAGGCTCCCATGCACAATGAGCAGTTCTTC. Translating gives CASSQAPMHNEQFF.